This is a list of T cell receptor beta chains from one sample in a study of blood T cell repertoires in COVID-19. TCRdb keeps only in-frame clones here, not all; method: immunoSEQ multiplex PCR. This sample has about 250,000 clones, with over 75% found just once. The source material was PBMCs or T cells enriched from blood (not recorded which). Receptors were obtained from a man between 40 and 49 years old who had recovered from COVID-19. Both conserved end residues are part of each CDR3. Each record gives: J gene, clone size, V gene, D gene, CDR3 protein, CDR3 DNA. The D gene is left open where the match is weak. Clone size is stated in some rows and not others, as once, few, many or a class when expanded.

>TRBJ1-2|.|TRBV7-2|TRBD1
CASSLSLTGAYGYTF
TGTGCCAGCAGCTTATCTCTGACAGGGGCCTATGGCTACACCTTC
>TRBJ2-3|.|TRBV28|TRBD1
CASSLNPGTGADTQYF
TGTGCCAGCAGTTTGAATCCCGGGACAGGGGCCGATACGCAGTATTTT
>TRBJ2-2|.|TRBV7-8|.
CASSAWRELFF
TGTGCCAGCAGCGCTTGGCGGGAGCTGTTTTTT
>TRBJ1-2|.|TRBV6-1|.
CATSANYGYTF
TGTGCCACTTCAGCTAACTATGGCTACACCTTC
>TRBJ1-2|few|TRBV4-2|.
CASSQTNLQGYGYTF
TGTGCCAGCAGCCAAACTAATCTCCAGGGCTATGGCTACACCTTC
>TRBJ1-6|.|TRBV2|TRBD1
CAIKPGQTTYNSPLHF
TGTGCCATAAAACCGGGACAGACAACCTATAATTCACCCCTCCACTTT
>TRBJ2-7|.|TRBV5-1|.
CASSLVAGFAYEQYF
TGCGCCAGCAGCTTGGTTGCAGGGTTCGCCTACGAGCAGTACTTC
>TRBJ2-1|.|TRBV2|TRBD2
CASSERRGGRKEQFF
TGTGCCAGCAGTGAACGGCGGGGGGGCCGGAAGGAGCAGTTCTTC
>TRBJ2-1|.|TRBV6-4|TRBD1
CASSDQGASYNEQFF
TGTGCCAGCAGTGACCAGGGGGCGTCCTACAATGAGCAGTTCTTC
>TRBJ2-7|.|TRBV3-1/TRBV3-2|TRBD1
CASSQVGTGIYEQYF
TGTGCCAGCAGCCAAGTGGGGACAGGGATCTACGAGCAGTACTTC
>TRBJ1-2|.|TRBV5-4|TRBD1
CASSYPGQGHYGYTF
TGTGCCAGCAGCTATCCGGGACAGGGTCACTATGGCTACACCTTC
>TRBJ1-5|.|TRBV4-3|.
CASSQEEGQPQHF
TGCGCCAGCAGCCAAGAAGAGGGTCAGCCCCAGCATTTT
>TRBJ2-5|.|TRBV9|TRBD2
CASSVGISGGPQETQYF
TGTGCCAGCAGCGTAGGGATTAGCGGGGGGCCCCAAGAGACCCAGTACTTC
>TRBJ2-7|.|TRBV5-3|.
CARSLWHEQYF
TGTGCCAGAAGCTTGTGGCACGAGCAGTACTTC
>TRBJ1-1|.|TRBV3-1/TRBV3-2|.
CASSSSLDTEAFF
TGTGCCAGCAGCTCAAGCCTGGACACTGAAGCTTTCTTT
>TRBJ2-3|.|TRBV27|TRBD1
CASSSQGGLTDTQYF
TGTGCCAGCAGTTCACAGGGGGGCCTCACAGATACGCAGTATTTT
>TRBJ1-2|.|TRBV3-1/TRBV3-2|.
CASSQGARDGYTF
TGTGCCAGCAGCCAAGGCGCTCGGGATGGCTACACCTTC
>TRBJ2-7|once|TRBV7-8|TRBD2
CASSSEGGRYYEQYF
TGTGCCAGCAGCTCCGAGGGCGGGAGGTACTACGAGCAGTACTTC
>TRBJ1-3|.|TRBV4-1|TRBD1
CASSQPTGENTIYF
TGCGCCAGCAGCCAACCGACAGGGGAAAACACCATATATTTT
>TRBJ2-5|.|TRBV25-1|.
CASSEFGSQETQYF
TGTGCCAGCAGTGAATTTGGCAGCCAAGAGACCCAGTACTTC
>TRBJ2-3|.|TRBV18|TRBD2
CASSPELAGNTDTQYF
TGTGCCAGCTCACCAGAGCTAGCGGGGAACACAGATACGCAGTATTTT
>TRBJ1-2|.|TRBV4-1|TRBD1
CASSHFGRTGVDGYTF
TGCGCCAGCAGCCACTTCGGTAGGACAGGGGTAGATGGCTACACCTTC
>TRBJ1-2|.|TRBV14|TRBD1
CASSQDIQGADGYTF
TGTGCCAGCAGCCAAGACATCCAGGGGGCGGATGGCTACACCTTC
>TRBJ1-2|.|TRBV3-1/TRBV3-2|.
CASSQDLTGYSYTF
TGTGCCAGCAGCCAAGATCTAACAGGGTACAGCTACACCTTC
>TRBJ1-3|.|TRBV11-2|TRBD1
CASSSDRANTIYF
TGTGCCAGCAGCTCGGACAGGGCGAACACCATATATTTT
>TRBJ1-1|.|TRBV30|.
CAWIRGLTEAFF
TGTGCCTGGATAAGAGGGCTTACTGAAGCTTTCTTT
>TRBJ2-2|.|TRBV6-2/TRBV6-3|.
CASSYWPRANTGELFF
TGTGCCAGCAGTTACTGGCCCAGGGCGAACACCGGGGAGCTGTTTTTT
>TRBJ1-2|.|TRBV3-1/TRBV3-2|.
CASSHGGRVSGAWGYTF
TGTGCCAGCAGCCATGGGGGCAGGGTGAGTGGGGCTTGGGGCTACACCTTC
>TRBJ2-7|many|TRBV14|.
CASSHLTYSYEQYF
TGTGCCAGCAGCCACCTCACCTACTCCTACGAGCAGTACTTC
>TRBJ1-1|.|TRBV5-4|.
CASSIATVGIEAFF
TGTGCCAGCAGCATAGCGACGGTGGGGATTGAAGCTTTCTTT
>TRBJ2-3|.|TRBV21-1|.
CASSGKSGSPTDTQYF
TGTGCCAGCAGCGGGAAAAGCGGGAGTCCCACAGATACGCAGTATTTT